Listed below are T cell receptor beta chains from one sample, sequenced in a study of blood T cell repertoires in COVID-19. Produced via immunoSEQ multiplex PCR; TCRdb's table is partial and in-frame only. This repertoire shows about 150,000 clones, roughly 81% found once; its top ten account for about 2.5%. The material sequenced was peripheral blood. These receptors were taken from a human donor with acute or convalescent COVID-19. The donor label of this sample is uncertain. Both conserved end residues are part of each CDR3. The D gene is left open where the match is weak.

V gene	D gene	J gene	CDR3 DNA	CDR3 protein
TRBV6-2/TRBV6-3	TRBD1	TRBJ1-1	TGTGCCAGCAGACCTACACAGGGGGCTGTCTCTGAAGCTTTCTTT	CASRPTQGAVSEAFF
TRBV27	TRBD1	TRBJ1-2	TGTGCCAGCAGCCGGGACAGTGGTGATGGCTACACCTTC	CASSRDSGDGYTF
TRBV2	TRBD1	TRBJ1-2	TGTGCCAGCAGCCCCCAGGGGGTTTCAGGCTACACCTTC	CASSPQGVSGYTF
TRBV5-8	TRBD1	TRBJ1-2	TGTGCCAGCAGTACGACAGGGATCGGGGGCTACACCTTC	CASSTTGIGGYTF
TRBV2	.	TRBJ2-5	TGTGCCAGCAGTGAAGGCGCTGGAGAGACCCAGTACTTC	CASSEGAGETQYF
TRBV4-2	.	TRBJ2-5	TGTGCCAGCAGCCAAGAGGGGACTCCTCAAGAGACCCAGTACTTC	CASSQEGTPQETQYF
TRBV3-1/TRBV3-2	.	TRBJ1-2	TGTGCCAGCAGCCAAGATCTGCAGTCATATGGCTACACCTTC	CASSQDLQSYGYTF
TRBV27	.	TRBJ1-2	TGTGCCAGCAGTTCCCCGGACAGAGGGATTGGTGGTGGCTACACCTTC	CASSSPDRGIGGGYTF
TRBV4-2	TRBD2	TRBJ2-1	TGTGCCAGCAGACTCACTAGCGGGGGGCGGAATGAGCAGTTCTTC	CASRLTSGGRNEQFF
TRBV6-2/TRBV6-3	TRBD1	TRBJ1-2	TGTGCCAGCAGTTACGGACAGGGATCGGATGGCTACACCTTC	CASSYGQGSDGYTF
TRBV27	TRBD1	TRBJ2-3	TGTGCCAGCAGTTCCGAAACAGGGGTCACAGATACGCAGTATTTT	CASSSETGVTDTQYF
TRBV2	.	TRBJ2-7	TGTGCCAGCAGTTACTCAAAACTTGAGCAGTACTTC	CASSYSKLEQYF
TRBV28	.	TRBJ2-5	TGTGCCAGCAGTTCCGCCGGGGGGCCAAACCTACTTGGGGAGACCCAGTACTTC	CASSSAGGPNLLGETQYF
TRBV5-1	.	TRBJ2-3	TGCGCCAGCAGCTTTATTGGGAGAACAGATACGCAGTATTTT	CASSFIGRTDTQYF
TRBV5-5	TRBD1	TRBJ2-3	TGTGCCAGCAATAGGGGGACAGGGGTGTCACGGGGCACAGATACGCAGTATTTT	CASNRGTGVSRGTDTQYF
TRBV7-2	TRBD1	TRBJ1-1	TGTGCCAGCAGCTTAGGGACAGGCCGGCGCGATTTCGAAGCTTTCTTT	CASSLGTGRRDFEAFF